Reported below is one TCR beta chain. Its antigen is still unknown. These data are taken from a study of cytomegalovirus exposure and HLA in healthy donors. At the level of the study: The study's early data release held tens of millions of unique TCRs from HLA-typed donors.

Study-level results: Later analysis demonstrated an association between a missense DCLRE1C variant and TCR beta V- and J-gene trimming. Immune exposure was documented only through CMV serostatus. It was 164 TCR beta chains that were listed as cytomegalovirus-associated.

Amplification used 60 Vbeta primers and 13 Jbeta primers. TCRdb's copy holds only in-frame clones and misses some; the assay was immunoSEQ multiplex PCR. Of 100,000 or so clones listed, roughly three quarters are singletons. The germline V gene has CDR1 SGHDT and CDR2 YYEEEE. Deletions cut 4 bases from V and 2 bases from J, with 12 bases between. This CDR3 spans 15 amino acids. The sequencing input was PBMCs. V and J are TRBV5-6 and TRBJ2-2, with a weak D call TRBD2 (5 bases). The sequence derives from a man aged 35-49 years in good health and CMV-seronegative. The CDR3: CASSPPRGNTGELFF. The CDR3 DNA reads TGTGCCAGCAGCCCCCCCCGGGGTAACACCGGGGAGCTGTTTTTT.